Sequencing of this TCR beta chain was carried out in a study of blood T cell repertoires in COVID-19. For the study at large: COVID-19 samples collected from the United States, Italy and Spain covered acute and convalescent phases. T cells, B-cell-depleted T cells, or PBMCs provided the cDNA or gDNA that served as material.

As handled by the study authors: Estimates of nucleated cell counts were drawn from the amplification of reference gene primers. The protocol was immunoSEQ multiplex PCR, while the TCRdb copy is restricted to in-frame clones and leaves out a portion. The V and J calls and the clone size are those of that table, but D and trimming were determined from the DNA. Of tens of thousands of clones in the sample, around 90% were seen once. Germline CDR1 reads MNHEY; CDR2 reads SVGAGI. The CDR3 loop spans 16 amino acids. V trimming: 0 bases; J trimming: 2 bases; junction bases outside the gene matches: 2. Sequencing was done on a sample of peripheral blood. This chain connects TRBV6-5 to TRBJ2-1, with 9 positions matching TRBD1. This TCR was sampled from a woman aged 80 or older with active or convalescent COVID-19. The DNA of the CDR3 is TGTGCCAGCAGTTACTCCGGGACAGGGACCTACAATGAGCAGTTCTTC. It is translated as CASSYSGTGTYNEQFF.